Listed here are 10 T cell receptor beta chains from one sample, sequenced in a study of Graves' ophthalmopathy and Graves' hyperthyroidism. Investigators amplified TCR beta CDR3 regions from RNA transcripts. First-round RT-PCR relied on HTBI primers, and a second-round multiplex PCR came next. One entry per CDR3 protein results from TCRdb running MiXCR on the multiplex PCR reads. In the table there are over a million distinct CDR3 sequences, about 36% of which are singletons. Sequencing was done on a sample of peripheral blood or thyroid tissue (not recorded which). These receptors originate from an adult man with Graves' hyperthyroidism.

In its sample, this clonotype was seen many times. The genes are TRBV9 and TRBJ2-7, with 7 positions matching TRBD2. The ends lost 5 bases at V and 3 bases at J; junction bases unmatched: 8. Per germline, CDR1 SGDLS and CDR2 YYNGEE. This CDR3 has 14 residues. The CDR3, as DNA: TGTGCCAGCAGTGCCGCGACGGGGGGCTACGAGCAGTACTTC. It specifies CASSAATGGYEQYF.

This chain connects TRBV19 to TRBJ1-1, with 7 bases lining up with TRBD1. This CDR3 is built from 14 residues. V lost 5 bases and J lost 11; bases outside the gene matches: 14. Germline-derived CDR1 and CDR2 are LNHDA and SQIVND (reference sequence). CDR3 bases: TGTGCCAGTAGTGGTGGGACAGCTGCAGATTGGGCTTTCTTT. This sequence encodes CASSGGTAADWAFF.

In this sample, this clonotype turned up many times. The chain recombines TRBV7-6 with TRBJ1-4; TRBD1 aligns across 9 bases. The trim removed 5 bases at V and 5 bases at J, leaving 6 bases unmatched. Germline assignment: CDR1 SGHVS and CDR2 FNYEAQ. The CDR3 covers 15 residues. In DNA form, the CDR3 reads TGTGCCAGCAGCAACCAGGGACAGGGAAATGAAAAACTGTTTTTT. It is translated as CASSNQGQGNEKLFF. The full variable domain, its missing parts supplied by reference TRBV7-6 and TRBJ1-4, is GAGVSQSPRYKVTKRGQDVALRCDPISGHVSLYWYRQALGQGPEFLTYFNYEAQQDKSGLPNDRFSAERPEGSISTLTIQRTEQRDSAMYRCASSNQGQGNEKLFFGSGTQLSVL.

The chain combines TRBV7-2 with TRBJ1-1; D is possibly TRBD1 (6 bases). Per the germline V gene, CDR1 is SGHTA and CDR2 is FQGNSA. V shed 0 bases and J shed 8 bases, with 19 bases lying between them. This CDR3 contains 16 residues. The chain's CDR3 is CASSLAPDPRQEEAFF. The CDR3 DNA reads TGTGCCAGCAGCTTAGCTCCGGACCCAAGACAGGAGGAAGCTTTCTTT. The full variable domain, completed using reference TRBV7-2 and TRBJ1-1, is GAGVSQSPSNKVTEKGKDVELRCDPISGHTALYWYRQSLGQGLEFLIYFQGNSAPDKSGLPSDRFSAERTGGSVSTLTIQRTQQEDSAVYLCASSLAPDPRQEEAFFGQGTRLTVV.

This clonotype was found once. An end of the junction differs from the germline gene, which may be a read error. The chain is built from TRBV2 and TRBJ1-5, with 7 bases identical to TRBD1. CDR1 SNHLY and CDR2 FYNNEI come from the germline V gene. The CDR3 spans 15 residues. This CDR3 is CASRSSQGSNQPHHF. CDR3 DNA sequence: TGTGCCAGCAGGTCATCACAGGGGAGCAATCAGCCCCATCATTTT.

In this sample, this clonotype turned up a few times. One end of the junction fails to match germline, which may point to a read error. The chain links TRBV10-3 to TRBJ2-7, with 7 bases identical to TRBD2. The CDR3 is 15 amino acids. Germline V gives CDR1 ENHRY, CDR2 SYGVKD. For the CDR3, the DNA is TGTGCCAGCAGTGAAGAGGCGGGACTATCCTACGAGCAGTACTTC. As protein: CASSEEAGLSYEQYF.

The CDR3 sequence: CASSEPGQSGETQYF. In nucleotides, the CDR3 is TGTGCCAGCAGTGAACCGGGACAAAGTGGAGAGACCCAGTACTTC. The chain links TRBV28 to TRBJ2-5; a possible D gene is TRBD1 (6 bases). There are 15 residues in the CDR3. Germline CDR1 reads MDHEN; CDR2 reads SYDVKM. V lost 5 bases and J 4 bases, leaving 17 bases between the germline ends.

This clonotype has a count of ten or more. This rearrangement joins TRBV4-3 to TRBJ1-2, with unresolved D. The germline gives CDR1 LGHNA, CDR2 YSLEER. The V end lost 1 base, the J end lost 2 bases, and 14 bases lay between the germline ends. The CDR3 is 16 amino acids. Here the CDR3 reads CASSQGVAGWNYGYTF. Here the CDR3 DNA reads TGCGCCAGCAGCCAAGGTGTGGCAGGCTGGAACTATGGCTACACCTTC.

In its sample, this clonotype was seen many times. The rearrangement uses TRBV14 and TRBJ1-6, with 7 bases lining up with TRBD1. Germline V gives CDR1 SGHDN, CDR2 FVKESK. The CDR3 has 16 residues. V was clipped by 5 bases and J by 6 bases; unmatched bases: 10. CDR3 protein: CASSFHSGQSNSPLHF. CDR3 in DNA: TGTGCCAGCAGCTTTCATTCGGGACAGAGTAATTCACCCCTCCACTTT.

This clonotype was observed a handful of times. This chain links TRBV5-1 with TRBJ2-5; 9 bases are shared with TRBD1. J was trimmed by 2 bases and V by 3 bases; bases with no gene match: 11. Germline loops: CDR1 SGHRS, CDR2 YFSETQ. This CDR3 is 17 amino acids long. CDR3 nucleotides: TGCGCCAGCAGCTCCGCCACCGGGACAGGGTATCAAGAGACCCAGTACTTC. It yields the protein CASSSATGTGYQETQYF.